Listed here are 21 T cell receptor beta chains from one sample, sequenced in a study of identical twins. TCRdb independently ran MiXCR on the 5' RACE reads; one entry per CDR3 protein. The sample lists around 570,000 distinct CDR3 sequences; around 9.6% were seen once. These data are also associated with another study on yellow fever vaccine responses in identical twins.

The sequenced material came from PBMCs. Receptors were obtained from a young woman in good health.

This clonotype was seen many times. The chain combines TRBV29-1 with TRBJ1-1; D might be TRBD1 (6 bases). CDR3 length: 13 residues. The ends were cut back, 3 bases at V and 5 bases at J, with 13 bases in the middle. In germline, CDR1 is SQVTM, CDR2 ANQGSEA. The CDR3 nucleotides read TGCAGCGTTGACGCTGGCAGGGGAACTGAAGCTTTCTTT. Protein: CSVDAGRGTEAFF. Combining the CDR3 with reference TRBV29-1 and TRBJ1-1 gives the whole variable domain SAVISQKPSRDICQRGTSLTIQCQVDSQVTMMFWYRQQPGQSLTLIATANQGSEATYESGFVIDKFPISRPNLTFSTLTVSNMSPEDSSIYLCSVDAGRGTEAFFGQGTRLTVV.

Ten or more counts support this clonotype. The rearrangement links TRBV12-3 or TRBV12-4 to TRBJ1-6; D perhaps matches TRBD1 (6 bases). The CDR3 sequence is 13 residues long. The ends were cut back, 4 bases at V and 9 bases at J, with 10 bases in the middle. CDR3 DNA: TGTGCCAGCAGTTCTGGGGGCGGTTCACCCCTCCACTTT. Protein sequence: CASSSGGGSPLHF.

This clonotype was detected only a few times. This chain connects TRBV5-1 to TRBJ2-7; no firm D call. CDR1 and CDR2 (germline): SGHRS, YFSETQ. V gave up 2 bases and J gave up 4 bases, with 10 bases separating them. This CDR3 is built from 13 residues. The CDR3 is CASSFQVQYEQYF. The CDR3 DNA follows: TGCGCCAGCAGCTTCCAGGTTCAGTACGAGCAGTACTTC.

J is TRBJ2-2 and V is TRBV3-1; D is unresolved. Trimming took 2 bases from V and 4 from J, leaving 11 bases between them. Germline CDR1 and CDR2: LGHDT and YNNKEL (reference sequence). The CDR3 has 15 residues. The CDR3 nucleotides are TGTGCCAGCAGCCAACCCCTTAAGGGCACCGGGGAGCTGTTTTTT. Translating it yields CASSQPLKGTGELFF.

Only a few counts were recorded for this clonotype. V usage is TRBV14 and J usage is TRBJ1-1; tentative D call: TRBD1 (5 bases). The ends were cut back, 0 bases at V and 6 bases at J, with 14 bases in the middle. Germline V gives CDR1 SGHDN, CDR2 FVKESK. The CDR3 totals 15 residues. The CDR3 spells CASSQDAGWFAEAFF. In DNA form, the CDR3 reads TGTGCCAGCAGCCAAGATGCAGGGTGGTTCGCTGAAGCTTTCTTT. The full variable domain, completed using reference TRBV14 and TRBJ1-1, is EAGVTQFPSHSVIEKGQTVTLRCDPISGHDNLYWYRRVMGKEIKFLLHFVKESKQDESGMPNNRFLAERTGGTYSTLKVQPAELEDSGVYFCASSQDAGWFAEAFFGQGTRLTVV.

This chain connects TRBV29-1 to TRBJ2-3; TRBD2 agrees at 9 bases. Germline trimming cut 1 base from V and 2 bases from J; bases unmatched to any gene: 7. The CDR3 runs to 16 residues. Germline CDR1 SQVTM, CDR2 ANQGSEA. The CDR3 sequence is CSVEVSRLAATDTQYF. The CDR3 DNA is TGCAGCGTTGAAGTATCCCGACTAGCGGCCACAGATACGCAGTATTTT.

There are a few counts of this clonotype. This chain links TRBV12-3 or TRBV12-4 with TRBJ2-7; no clear D. The V end was cut by 0 bases, the J end by 6 bases, with 9 bases between. CDR3 length: 13 amino acids. The CDR3 nucleotides are TGTGCCAGCAGTTTAGCTAAACGGGCCGAGCAGTACTTC. Protein: CASSLAKRAEQYF.

The chain has TRBV5-1 and TRBJ2-1, with 12 positions matching TRBD2. Germline V gene sequence: CDR1 SGHRS, CDR2 YFSETQ. The V gene end was trimmed by 3 bases and the J gene end by 0 bases; junction bases not matched to a gene: 4. The CDR3 contains 17 residues. CDR3 DNA: TGCGCCAGCAGCTCAGGACTAGCGGGGCACTCCTACAATGAGCAGTTCTTC. Translation gives CASSSGLAGHSYNEQFF.

This clonotype came up many times. This chain joins TRBV25-1 and TRBJ2-7; D is unclear. In germline, CDR1 is MGHDK, CDR2 SYGVNS. The CDR3 is made up of 11 amino acids. With 3 bases removed from V and 5 bases from J, the gap between germline ends came to 5 bases. The CDR3 reads CASSELHEQYF. The CDR3 region has the DNA TGTGCCAGCAGTGAGCTCCACGAGCAGTACTTC.

This clonotype was counted between two and nine times. CDR3 loop: CASRERQGARETQYF. CDR3 DNA sequence: TGTGCCAGCAGGGAAAGACAGGGGGCGAGGGAGACCCAGTACTTC. This chain joins TRBV27 and TRBJ2-5; 10 bases fit TRBD1. J was trimmed by 5 bases and V by 6 bases; bases with no gene match: 9. The germline V gene has CDR1 MNHEY and CDR2 SMNVEV (reference sequence). The CDR3 contains 15 residues.

This chain joins TRBV29-1 and TRBJ2-7, with 7 bases matching TRBD2. The germline V gene has CDR1 SQVTM and CDR2 ANQGSEA. This CDR3 comprises 15 residues. V trimming: 3 bases; J trimming: 2 bases; junction bases outside the gene matches: 10. DNA of the CDR3: TGCAGCGTTGATCTAAGGCGGGAGAACCCCTACGAGCAGTACTTC. It specifies CSVDLRRENPYEQYF.

The rearrangement joins TRBV19 to TRBJ1-1; D gene unclear. This CDR3 contains 13 residues. Germline-derived CDR1 and CDR2 are LNHDA and SQIVND (reference sequence). Trimming stripped 3 bases from V and 3 bases from J, with 8 bases between. Here the CDR3 reads CASSIDGDTEAFF. CDR3 nucleotides: TGTGCCAGTAGTATTGACGGGGACACTGAAGCTTTCTTT.

This clonotype was detected only a few times. The CDR3 DNA reads TGTGCCAGCAGCGTAGAGGGGGCTAACACAGATACGCAGTATTTT. This gives the protein CASSVEGANTDTQYF. The chain recombines TRBV9 with TRBJ2-3; 7 nucleotides line up with TRBD1. V shed 0 bases, J shed 2 bases, and the junction held 3 bases outside the gene matches. Germline values: CDR1 SGDLS, CDR2 YYNGEE. The CDR3 consists of 15 residues.

This clonotype was counted ten times or more. This chain links TRBV12-3 or TRBV12-4 with TRBJ1-2; 7 bases match TRBD1. V gave up 5 bases and J gave up 0 bases; unmatched junction bases: 0. The CDR3 totals 13 residues. The CDR3 is CASSGTANYGYTF. DNA of the CDR3: TGTGCCAGCAGTGGGACAGCTAACTATGGCTACACCTTC.

Ten or more counts support this clonotype. The chain employs TRBV5-6 and TRBJ2-7; perhaps TRBD1 as D (5 bases). The CDR3 length is 13 residues. V lost 5 bases and J lost 0, with 9 bases in between. Germline V gene lookup returns CDR1 SGHDT and CDR2 YYEEEE. The CDR3 bases are TGTGCCAGCAGGACAGCGAGCTCCTACGAGCAGTACTTC. Translation gives CASRTASSYEQYF.

This clonotype has just a few counts. The CDR3 loop reads CASSLGNADTQYF. CDR3 coding DNA: TGTGCCAGCAGCTTAGGAAACGCAGATACGCAGTATTTT. The chain has TRBV7-2 and TRBJ2-3; D not certain. CDR3 size: 13 residues. Germline V gives CDR1 SGHTA, CDR2 FQGNSA. The V and J ends lost 1 base and 4 bases respectively, with 6 bases between them.

This chain joins TRBV10-1 and TRBJ2-7, with D perhaps TRBD1 or TRBD2 (7 bases each). Germline-derived CDR1 and CDR2 are WNHNN and SYGVQD (reference sequence). The CDR3 has 15 residues. V was trimmed by 6 bases and J by 6 bases, leaving 21 bases between them. The CDR3 spells CASRRGRELPPEQYF. The CDR3 nucleotides read TGCGCCAGCAGGAGGGGGCGGGAGTTGCCCCCCGAGCAGTACTTC.

The chain uses TRBV20-1 and TRBJ1-6, with D uncertain. In germline, CDR1 is DFQATT, CDR2 SNEGSKA (reference sequence). This CDR3 contains 15 residues. Trimming removed 7 bases from V and 3 bases from J, with 16 bases in between. The CDR3 DNA sequence: TGCAGTGTTATGGGAGCCGGAAACTATAATTCACCCCTCCACTTT. This translates into CSVMGAGNYNSPLHF.

The chain employs TRBV6-1 and TRBJ2-1, with D perhaps given as TRBD1 or TRBD2 (7 bases each). Germline loops: CDR1 MNHNS, CDR2 SASEGT. Trimming pared 6 bases from V and 0 bases from J, leaving 15 bases between. This CDR3 has 16 amino acids. CDR3 sequence reads: CASSFPGGDSYNEQFF. The DNA for the CDR3 is TGTGCCAGCAGCTTCCCAGGGGGGGACTCCTACAATGAGCAGTTCTTC.

In its sample, this clonotype was seen a few times. V gene TRBV20-1 combines with J gene TRBJ2-1, with TRBD2 identical over 10 bases. Trimming removed 6 bases from V and 5 bases from J; junction bases left unmatched: 7. This CDR3 has 14 amino acids. Per the germline V gene, CDR1 is DFQATT and CDR2 is SNEGSKA (reference sequence). The CDR3: CSASVLAGDNEQFF. For the CDR3, the DNA is TGCAGTGCCTCCGTGCTAGCGGGGGACAATGAGCAGTTCTTC.

This clonotype was recorded at least ten times. The V gene is TRBV12-3 or TRBV12-4, the J gene TRBJ2-2; D call uncertain. This CDR3 is 13 amino acids long. Trimming shortened V by 3 bases and J by 6 bases, and 8 bases separated the two germline ends. DNA of the CDR3: TGTGCCAGCAGTTTTACGGGTCCCGGGGAGCTGTTTTTT. Its protein is CASSFTGPGELFF.